This T cell receptor beta chain came from a study of T cell responses to AZD1222 COVID-19 vaccine. Produced via immunoSEQ multiplex PCR; TCRdb's table is partial and in-frame only. Among about 100,000 clones listed, around 92% were seen once. Whether given at about 4 or about 12 weeks, second doses were pooled. This clone showed up just once. V was shortened by 0 bases and J by 5 bases, with 7 bases between the two germline ends. The V gene's germline CDR1 is LGHNT and CDR2 FRNRAP. The CDR3 is 14 residues long. Sequences were derived from peripheral blood, sampled 28 days after the second AZD1222 dose. This chain uses TRBV12-5 with TRBJ2-2; no clear D gene. This TCR was sampled from an adult who received the AZD1222 COVID-19 vaccine. Here the CDR3 DNA reads TGTGCTAGTGGTTTGGTACCCTTGACCGGGGAGCTGTTTTTT. Residues: CASGLVPLTGELFF.